This entry concerns a single TCR beta chain. Its antigen is still unknown. Base qualities are missing; no much larger clone stands one base away. The CDR3 regions of human TCRbeta chains were analyzed by immunosequencing. On the authors' methods: TCRs in the repertoires were compared against a reference library of SARS-CoV-2-specific TCRs that had been generated with the MIRA antigen-specificity platform. Breadth was defined as the fraction of unique TCRs that were SARS-CoV-2-associated, and depth was defined as the fraction of total T cells that were SARS-CoV-2-associated. Using the MIRA data, each spike-specific TCR was assigned both to the spike region to which the TCR was reactive and to a CD4 or CD8 class. Log10-transformed breadth and depth values were compared by one-way ANOVA with Sidak's multiple comparisons tests. What TCRdb holds here is the immuneACCESS table cut down to in-frame rearrangements. Part of the clones is not present; checked against another copy, under half of the missing clones reflect an unresolved V gene, and the others are unexplained. V, J and clone size were drawn from that table, and D and trimming were deduced from the DNA. This sample lists tens of thousands of clones; about 88% were detected once. The biggest ten clones account for about 3% of the sample.

According to the study, the label for this sample's time point signals: baseline before first vaccination. Samples from vaccinated people were obtained from the UK trials COV001 and COV002, which included a single-blind randomized controlled phase 2/3 trial of AZD1222 (ChAdOx1 nCoV-19) in healthy adults. For TCRbeta chain sequencing, PBMC samples were collected from trial participants at day 0 and at day 28 after the second dose. This record belongs to a study of T cell responses to AZD1222 COVID-19 vaccine (TCRdb year 2021). With regard to the full study: AZD1222 recipients with second doses at about 4 weeks or about 12 weeks were pooled, because spike-specific TCR depth and breadth did not differ between schedules. A total of just over 230 trial participants underwent TCR sequencing, of whom nearly 210 had received two doses of AZD1222 and roughly 26 had received two doses of the MenACWY control vaccine. Trial participants were enrolled by age into 18-55, 56-69 and 70-plus year subgroups, with about 150, 28 and 57 TCR-sequenced participants respectively.

V loses 6 bases of germline sequence and J loses 1 base, and the interval between the two ends is 10 bases. Including cysteine and phenylalanine, the CDR3 has 13 amino acids. Only CDR3 DNA is held: 39 bases, read in frame from base 1. In the germline V gene, CDR1 corresponds to SNHLY and CDR2 to FYNNEI. Beyond this particular receptor, the publication reports: After two AZD1222 doses, both the breadth and the depth of spike-specific TCRs were significantly higher than at day 0 and than in MenACWY recipients. Conclusions about previously exposed vaccinees were limited because only a handful of AZD1222 recipients were SARS-CoV-2 seropositive at baseline. Participants were mostly white British, with more females than males. The authors suggested clonal diversity may have been underestimated. Nearly half of unique spike-specific TCRs reportedly recognized epitopes outside regions mutated in the B.1.351 and B.1.1.7 variants. Because no day 14 peak-response samples were available, repertoires were characterized only after the peak T cell response. The 56-69-year group was small, and its depth increase did not reach significance, likely because of low power. The whole spike protein was spanned by vaccine-associated CD4 TCRs, and dominant responses were seen in regions 160-218 and 743-854.

Sequencing used peripheral blood, obtained on day 0 of AZD1222 vaccination. The chain joins TRBV2 to TRBJ2-7, with the identity of the D gene unclear. The receptor's source is an adult in good health. The CDR3 region: CASRELLSYEQYF. The DNA reads as follows: TGTGCCAGCAGAGAACTCCTATCCTACGAGCAGTACTTC.